This T cell receptor (beta chain) was captured by sequencing in a study of T cell clusters in autoimmune cytopenias. TRB was amplified from approximately 250 ng of peripheral blood genomic DNA per sample. Multiplex touch-down PCR amplified TRB using TRB-A and TRB-B pools in one tube. TCRdb derives one entry per CDR3 protein from the multiplex PCR reads, leaving out DNA. This sample contains about 4,100 distinct CDR3 sequences. The CDR3 is made up of 21 amino acids. The V gene's germline CDR1 is LGHNA and CDR2 YNFKEQ. The same data also went into a second study, on T cell repertoires in aging, cancer and after chemotherapy.

The TCR sequence derives from a human donor in good health. Specimen: peripheral blood. This chain joins TRBV4-2 and TRBJ2-1; without DNA, the TCRdb call of TRBD2 cannot be checked. CDR3 protein: CASSQDGWQTTSGGRVNEQFF.